This TCR beta chain stems from a study of blood T cell repertoires in COVID-19. The CDR3 is 13 residues long. Germline CDR1 MNHEY, CDR2 SMNVEV (reference sequence). With 0 bases removed from V and 7 bases from J, the gap between germline ends came to 9 bases. In the study's own analysis: Nucleated cell number was recorded as an estimate derived from reference gene primer amplification. The table came from immunoSEQ multiplex PCR; TCRdb's copy has only in-frame clones and leaves some out. V, J and clone size were drawn from that table, and D and trimming were deduced from the DNA. The sample consists of about 170,000 clones, over 75% of them appearing once. Two negative PCRs, clearance, or symptom resolution characterized the recovered Cohort 3 donors.

The sample was PBMCs or T cells enriched from blood (not recorded which). The chain links TRBV27 to TRBJ1-1; D unresolved. The source of this sequence is a woman aged 18 to 35 who had recovered from COVID-19. CDR3 in DNA: TGTGCCAGCAGTTTATCGGGCAGAAGTGAAGCTTTCTTT. Its protein is CASSLSGRSEAFF.